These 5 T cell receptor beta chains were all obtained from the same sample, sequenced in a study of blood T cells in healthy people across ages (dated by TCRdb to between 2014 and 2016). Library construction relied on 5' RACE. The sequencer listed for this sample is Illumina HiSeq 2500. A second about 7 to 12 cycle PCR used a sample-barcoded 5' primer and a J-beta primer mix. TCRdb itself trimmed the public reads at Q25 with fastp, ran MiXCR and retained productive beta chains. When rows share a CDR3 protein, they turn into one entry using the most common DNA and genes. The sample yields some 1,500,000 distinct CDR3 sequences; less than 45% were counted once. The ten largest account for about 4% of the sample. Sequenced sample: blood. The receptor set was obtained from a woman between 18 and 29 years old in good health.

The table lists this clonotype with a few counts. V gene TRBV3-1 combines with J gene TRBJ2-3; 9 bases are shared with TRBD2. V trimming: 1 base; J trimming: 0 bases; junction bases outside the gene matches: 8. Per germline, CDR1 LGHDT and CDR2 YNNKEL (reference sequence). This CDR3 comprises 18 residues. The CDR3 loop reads CASSQAVGTSGSTDTQYF. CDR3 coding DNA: TGTGCCAGCAGCCAAGCGGTGGGAACTAGCGGGAGCACAGATACGCAGTATTTT.

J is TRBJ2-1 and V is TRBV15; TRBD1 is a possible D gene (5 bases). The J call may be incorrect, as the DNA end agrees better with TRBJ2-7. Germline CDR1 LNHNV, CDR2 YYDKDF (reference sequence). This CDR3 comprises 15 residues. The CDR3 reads CATSRARQLYNEQYF. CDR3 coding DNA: TGTGCCACCAGCAGAGCTAGACAGCTTTACAATGAGCAGTACTTC.

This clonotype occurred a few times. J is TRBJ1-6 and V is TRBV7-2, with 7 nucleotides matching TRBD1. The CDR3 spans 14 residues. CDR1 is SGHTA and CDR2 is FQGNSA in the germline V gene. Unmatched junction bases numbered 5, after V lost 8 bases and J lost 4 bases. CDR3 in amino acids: CASRPGQYNSPLHF. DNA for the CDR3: TGTGCCAGCCGCCCGGGACAGTATAATTCACCCCTCCACTTT.

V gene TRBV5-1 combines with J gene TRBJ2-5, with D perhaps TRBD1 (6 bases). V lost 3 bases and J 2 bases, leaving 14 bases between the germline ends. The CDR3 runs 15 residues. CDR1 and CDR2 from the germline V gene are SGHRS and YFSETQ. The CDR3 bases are TGCGCCAGCAGCTCAGGAGTTGGACAGCAAGAGACCCAGTACTTC. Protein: CASSSGVGQQETQYF.

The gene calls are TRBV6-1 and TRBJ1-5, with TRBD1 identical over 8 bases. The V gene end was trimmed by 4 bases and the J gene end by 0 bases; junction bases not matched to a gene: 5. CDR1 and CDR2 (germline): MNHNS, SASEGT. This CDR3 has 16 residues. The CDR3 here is CASSARDRISNQPQHF. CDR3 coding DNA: TGTGCCAGCAGTGCCCGGGACAGGATTAGCAATCAGCCCCAGCATTTT.